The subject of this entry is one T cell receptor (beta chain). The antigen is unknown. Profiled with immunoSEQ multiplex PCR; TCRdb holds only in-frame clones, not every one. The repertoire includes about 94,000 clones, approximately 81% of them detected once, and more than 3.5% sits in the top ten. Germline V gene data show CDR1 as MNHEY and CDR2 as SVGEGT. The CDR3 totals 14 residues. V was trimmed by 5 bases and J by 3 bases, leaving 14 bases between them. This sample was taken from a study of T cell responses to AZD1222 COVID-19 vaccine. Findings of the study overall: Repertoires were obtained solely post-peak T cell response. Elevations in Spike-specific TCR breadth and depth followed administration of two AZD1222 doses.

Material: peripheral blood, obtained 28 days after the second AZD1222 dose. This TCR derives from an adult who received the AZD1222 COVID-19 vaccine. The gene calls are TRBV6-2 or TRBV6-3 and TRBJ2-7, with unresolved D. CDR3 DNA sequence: TGTGCCAGCAGTCTAAGCTTTACCCTCTACGAGCAGTACTTC. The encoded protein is CASSLSFTLYEQYF.